This TCR beta chain comes out of a study of T-cell memory formation after mild COVID-19. For the study at large: TCR clusters were largely donor specific.

This CDR3 spans 21 amino acids. CDR1 is SEHNR and CDR2 is FQNEAQ in the germline V gene (reference sequence). Trimming removed 1 base from V and 0 bases from J, with 24 bases in between. Overall study findings and caveats: Of the contracting clones, CD4+ ones lay mainly in CM and EM, and CD8+ ones in EMRA. Clones that got smaller from day 15 to 85 had even CD4/CD8, while clones growing later tipped toward CD4+.

This clonotype was observed many times. Its antigen is currently unknown. The TCR alpha and TCR beta cDNA libraries, bearing sample barcodes and UMIs, were generated by 5'RACE using constant-segment primers. TCRdb reanalysed the 5' RACE reads using MiXCR and keeps one entry per CDR3 protein. The sample has roughly 47,000 distinct CDR3 sequences, around 7.2% seen once. The origin of this receptor is a young man who had mild COVID-19 (a few samples of this study predate the infection). Cell type and time point are not known. The sequenced material came from PBMCs or a T cell subset sorted from them (not recorded which). The chain links TRBV7-9 to TRBJ1-4, with D uncertain. The CDR3 sequence is CASSLVVPDPLHLATNEKLFF. CDR3 coding DNA: TGTGCCAGCAGCTTAGTGGTCCCAGATCCTTTACACCTTGCAACTAATGAAAAACTGTTTTTT.